This T cell receptor (beta chain) was sequenced for a study of beta chain features in type 1 diabetes. This CDR3 comprises 15 residues. V lost 1 base and J lost 3, with 13 bases in between. The germline CDR1 and CDR2 sequences are SGHDN and FVKESK. Sorting that relied on CD45RO/CCR7/CD25/CD127/CD95/CD27 yielded CD4+ naive, central memory, regulatory and stem cell-like memory cells. Purity exceeding 95% was reached by all sorted populations. The entirety of the isolated RNA underwent reverse transcription, so expressed TCRB transcripts were sequenced. Measured with immunoSEQ multiplex PCR; TCRdb has only the in-frame clones, and not every one. The table lists about 900,000 clones, about a sixth of them singletons, with roughly 0.025% in the top ten.

The genes are TRBV14 and TRBJ2-7, with D unclear. This TCR came from a woman under 30 in good health. Material for sequencing was naive CD4+ T cells from blood. The CDR3 nucleotides are TGTGCCAGCAGCCAAGCAAGCGCCAGCTTCTACGAGCAGTACTTC. It encodes CASSQASASFYEQYF.